The 29 T cell receptor beta chains presented below share a single source sample, sequenced in a study of blood T cell repertoires in COVID-19 (dated by TCRdb to between 2020 and 2021). The protocol used for the library was the immunoSEQ multiplex PCR assay. TCRdb limited this immuneACCESS table to in-frame rearrangements with V and J called. A share of clones is missing; checked studies link under half to unresolved V genes, and the rest is unexplained. The table for this sample lists more than 200,000 clones; roughly 91% of them were counted only once. Of the sample, 3.5% to 4.5% is held by the ten largest clones. Input material: PBMCs or T cells enriched from blood (not recorded which). The receptor source for this set is a woman under 40 who had recovered from COVID-19.

As concerns this clone: The sample contains more than one DNA sequence encoding this CDR3. V is TRBV11-2 and J is TRBJ1-1; D not resolved. The CDR3 contains 13 residues. Germline lookup yields CDR1 SGHAT and CDR2 FQNNGV. With 0 bases removed from V and 1 base from J, the gap between germline ends came to 3 bases. CDR3 in amino acids: CASSLERNTEAFF. The DNA of the CDR3 is TGTGCCAGCAGCTTAGAGAGGAACACTGAAGCTTTCTTT.

V and J are TRBV7-2 and TRBJ1-1, with D tentatively TRBD1 (5 bases). The V gene's germline CDR1 is SGHTA and CDR2 FQGNSA. V gave up 5 bases and J gave up 1 base, with 11 bases separating them. The CDR3 loop spans 14 amino acids. This chain's CDR3 is CASSPRVGNTEAFF. CDR3 nucleotide sequence: TGTGCCAGCAGCCCCAGGGTTGGGAACACTGAAGCTTTCTTT.

In nucleotides, the CDR3 is TGTGCCAGCAGTTTATGGCCGGATATGGACAGGGATTTCTCTGGAAACACCATATATTTT. Translating it yields CASSLWPDMDRDFSGNTIYF. The rearrangement uses TRBV28 and TRBJ1-3; 8 nucleotides agree with TRBD1. Per germline, CDR1 MDHEN and CDR2 SYDVKM. The CDR3 totals 20 residues. The V and J ends lost 0 bases and 0 bases, in that order; junction bases with no gene match: 13.

V gene TRBV28 combines with J gene TRBJ1-1; D might be TRBD1 (6 bases). The V gene's germline CDR1 is MDHEN and CDR2 SYDVKM. The CDR3 extends over 11 amino acids. V lost 4 bases and J lost 10, with 10 bases in between. The CDR3: CASSSGAVAFF. The CDR3 DNA is TGTGCCAGCAGTTCAGGGGCGGTAGCTTTCTTT.

The rearrangement joins TRBV9 to TRBJ2-1; 7 bases are a match to TRBD2. Germline V lookup: CDR1 SGDLS, CDR2 YYNGEE. Trimming cost V 2 bases and J 4 bases; bases outside gene matches: 0. This CDR3 spans 13 amino acids. CDR3 residues: CASSVSGYNEQFF. The CDR3 DNA follows: TGTGCCAGCAGCGTTAGCGGGTACAATGAGCAGTTCTTC.

A word on this clone: Germline and junction disagree at one end, which may indicate a read error. The CDR3 DNA follows: TGTGCCAGCTCAGCCGGGACAGGGAACTACGATGAGCAGTTCTTC. It translates to CASSAGTGNYDEQFF. This chain joins TRBV18 and TRBJ2-1; 9 bases fit TRBD1. The CDR3 sequence is 15 residues long. CDR1 and CDR2 from the germline V gene are KGHSH and LQKENI.

DNA for the CDR3: TGTGCCAGCAGCACCGGTAACTACGAGCAGTACTTC. Its protein product is CASSTGNYEQYF. The rearrangement uses TRBV11-2 and TRBJ2-7; unclear D gene. CDR3 length: 12 amino acids. Germline CDR1 reads SGHAT; CDR2 reads FQNNGV. V lost 5 bases and J 3 bases, leaving 8 bases between the germline ends.

The J gene is TRBJ1-1, the V gene TRBV28; 8 nucleotides align to TRBD1. The CDR3 loop spans 16 amino acids. Germline CDR1 reads MDHEN; CDR2 reads SYDVKM. Trimming took 5 bases from V and 1 from J; bases not matched to a gene: 9. CDR3 protein: CASSEQTGARNTEAFF. The CDR3 coding sequence is TGTGCCAGCAGTGAACAGACAGGGGCCCGGAACACTGAAGCTTTCTTT.

The genes are TRBV18 and TRBJ2-1, with D possibly TRBD2 on 5 matching bases. Germline lookup yields CDR1 KGHSH and CDR2 LQKENI. This CDR3 is 14 amino acids long. Trimming stripped 1 base from V and 5 bases from J, with 9 bases between. The CDR3 is CASSPLAGNNEQFF. DNA for the CDR3: TGTGCCAGCTCACCACTGGCGGGCAACAATGAGCAGTTCTTC.

The chain carries TRBV3-1 (or the pseudogene TRBV3-2) and TRBJ2-1; D is ambiguous. With 0 bases removed from V and 0 bases from J, the gap between germline ends came to 6 bases. CDR1 and CDR2 (germline): LGHDT, YNNKEL (reference sequence). The length of the CDR3 is 15 residues. The CDR3 sequence: CASSQDPFSYNEQFF. CDR3 DNA sequence: TGTGCCAGCAGCCAAGATCCGTTCTCCTACAATGAGCAGTTCTTC.

There are a few counts of this clone. This chain connects TRBV4-2 to TRBJ1-6, with D unclear. The CDR3 loop spans 16 amino acids. Trimming removed 0 bases from V and 13 bases from J, with 19 bases in between. Per the germline V gene, CDR1 is LGHNA and CDR2 is YNFKEQ. The CDR3: CASSQDWAQVPGPLHF. The CDR3, as DNA: TGTGCCAGCAGCCAAGATTGGGCGCAGGTCCCTGGTCCCCTCCACTTT.

The count of this clone is one. The rearrangement joins TRBV15 to TRBJ1-1; possibly TRBD1 for D (6 bases). The CDR3 consists of 14 residues. The ends were cut back, 0 bases at V and 6 bases at J, with 11 bases in the middle. Germline-derived CDR1 and CDR2 are LNHNV and YYDKDF (reference sequence). DNA of the CDR3: TGTGCCACCAGCAGAGACAAGGGGGTGGCTGAAGCTTTCTTT. It specifies CATSRDKGVAEAFF.

This chain links TRBV28 with TRBJ2-1; D ambiguous. Deletions cut 4 bases from V and 0 bases from J, with 13 bases between. The CDR3 sequence is 16 residues long. The germline gives CDR1 MDHEN, CDR2 SYDVKM. As DNA, the CDR3 is TGTGCCAGCAGTTCCCAGACCGCTAGCTCCTACAATGAGCAGTTCTTC. Translation: CASSSQTASSYNEQFF.

This chain links TRBV5-1 with TRBJ1-2; 8 bases fit TRBD1. The trim removed 5 bases at V and 4 bases at J, leaving 10 bases unmatched. Germline V gene sequence: CDR1 SGHRS, CDR2 YFSETQ. CDR3 length: 15 amino acids. The CDR3 sequence is CASRQGQVPSYGYTF. The CDR3 coding sequence is TGCGCCAGCAGGCAGGGACAGGTACCCTCCTATGGCTACACCTTC.

This clone was seen a handful of times. This chain links TRBV14 with TRBJ1-1; D unclear. The germline gives CDR1 SGHDN, CDR2 FVKESK. This CDR3 comprises 15 residues. V lost 0 bases, J lost 0 bases, and 8 bases lay in between. CDR3 loop: CASSQDYMMNTEAFF. In DNA form, the CDR3 reads TGTGCCAGCAGCCAAGATTACATGATGAACACTGAAGCTTTCTTT.

V gene TRBV2 combines with J gene TRBJ2-2, with D possibly being TRBD2 (5 bases). This CDR3 is built from 15 residues. The ends were cut back, 3 bases at V and 3 bases at J, with 11 bases in the middle. CDR1 and CDR2 from the germline V gene are SNHLY and FYNNEI. CDR3 bases: TGTGCCAGCAGTGATGAGGGAGAATACACCGGGGAGCTGTTTTTT. Translated, it gives CASSDEGEYTGELFF.

The chain has TRBV7-2 and TRBJ1-3, with unresolved D. This CDR3 comprises 16 residues. Trimming took off 0 bases at V and 0 bases at J, with 9 bases between the two ends. Germline loops: CDR1 SGHTA, CDR2 FQGNSA. CDR3 sequence: CASSLALVSSGNTIYF. The CDR3 DNA reads TGTGCCAGCAGCTTAGCGCTTGTCAGCTCTGGAAACACCATATATTTT.

The chain recombines TRBV3-1 (or the pseudogene TRBV3-2) with TRBJ1-4; D is perhaps TRBD1 (6 bases). The CDR3 sequence is 15 residues long. V lost 3 bases and J lost 8, with 16 bases in between. Germline V CDR1 and CDR2: LGHDT, YNNKEL (reference sequence). For the CDR3, the DNA is TGTGCCAGCAGCCAGTACAGGGTAGGTCGAGAAAAACTGTTTTTT. Translating gives CASSQYRVGREKLFF.

The chain uses TRBV28 and TRBJ1-2, with 9 bases that match TRBD1. There are 15 residues in the CDR3. Germline loops: CDR1 MDHEN, CDR2 SYDVKM. V lost 0 bases and J lost 6; bases outside the gene matches: 5. The CDR3 sequence: CASSLWGTGTNGYTF. In DNA form, the CDR3 reads TGTGCCAGCAGTTTATGGGGGACAGGGACCAATGGCTACACCTTC.

The J gene is TRBJ2-1, the V gene TRBV5-4; D is ambiguous. CDR3 size: 15 residues. The germline V gene encodes CDR1 SGHNT and CDR2 YYREEE (reference sequence). Trimming took off 7 bases at V and 0 bases at J, with 14 bases between the two ends. For the CDR3, the DNA is TGTGCCAGCTTCGTGACACTGAGCTCCTACAATGAGCAGTTCTTC. Its translation is CASFVTLSSYNEQFF.

The chain links TRBV29-1 to TRBJ1-3; possibly TRBD1 for D (6 bases). This CDR3 comprises 14 residues. Trimming cost V 4 bases and J 4 bases, with 14 bases left between them. The germline CDR1 and CDR2 sequences are SQVTM and ANQGSEA. The CDR3 protein is CSVVATGWGNTIYF. The DNA for the CDR3 is TGCAGCGTTGTTGCAACAGGGTGGGGAAACACCATATATTTT.

The rearrangement links TRBV24-1 to TRBJ1-5, with 9 bases lining up with TRBD1. Unmatched junction bases numbered 2, after V lost 3 bases and J lost 6 bases. The CDR3 extends over 14 amino acids. Germline CDR1 reads KGHDR; CDR2 reads SFDVKD. CDR3 amino acids: CATSDNRGRQPQHF. CDR3 nucleotide sequence: TGTGCCACCAGTGATAACAGGGGGCGTCAGCCCCAGCATTTT.

The chain uses TRBV28 and TRBJ2-7, with D uncertain. Germline V lookup: CDR1 MDHEN, CDR2 SYDVKM. The CDR3 has 13 residues. Trimming stripped 6 bases from V and 5 bases from J, with 14 bases between. For the CDR3, the DNA is TGTGCCAGCAGCCGCCCGAGGTCGGACGAGCAGTACTTC. Translating it yields CASSRPRSDEQYF.

CDR3 DNA: TGTGCCATCAGCAAGGCGACAGGAGACTATGGCTACACCTTC. Its translation: CAISKATGDYGYTF. V is TRBV10-3 and J is TRBJ1-2; possible D gene TRBD1, 6 bases. Germline-derived CDR1 and CDR2 are ENHRY and SYGVKD. The length of the CDR3 is 14 residues. Deletions cut 6 bases from V and 3 bases from J, with 14 bases between.

The DNA for the CDR3 is TGTGCCAGTAGTATCGAGGGAACCGCCTACGAGCAGTACTTC. It encodes CASSIEGTAYEQYF. The gene calls are TRBV19 and TRBJ2-7; possibly TRBD2 for D (5 bases). The germline CDR1 and CDR2 sequences are LNHDA and SQIVND (reference sequence). This CDR3 is 14 amino acids long. V was clipped by 3 bases and J by 2 bases, with 11 bases between them.

The chain joins TRBV20-1 to TRBJ2-1, with 8 positions matching TRBD2. CDR1 DFQATT and CDR2 SNEGSKA come from the germline V gene (reference sequence). The CDR3 is made up of 15 amino acids. The trim removed 3 bases at V and 3 bases at J, leaving 7 bases unmatched. CDR3 in DNA: TGCAGTGCTAGTAGCACTAGCGGACTCTACAATGAGCAGTTCTTC. This translates into CSASSTSGLYNEQFF.

The chain joins TRBV6-1 to TRBJ1-2; 7 bases agree with TRBD1. Trimming at V came to 3 bases and at J to 4 bases, leaving 2 bases not matched to a gene. This CDR3 is 13 amino acids long. CDR1 and CDR2 (germline): MNHNS, SASEGT. CDR3 in amino acids: CASSETGSYGYTF. DNA of the CDR3: TGTGCCAGCAGTGAGACAGGGTCCTATGGCTACACCTTC.

This clone was observed a few times. The CDR3 spells CAWSRDSTYEQYF. The CDR3 nucleotides are TGTGCCTGGAGTCGGGACAGTACCTACGAGCAGTACTTC. The chain employs TRBV30 and TRBJ2-7; 7 bases align to TRBD1. V dropped 2 bases and J dropped 2; count of bases not matched to a gene: 3. Germline loops: CDR1 GTSNPN, CDR2 SVGIG (reference sequence). This CDR3 is built from 13 residues.

The rearrangement joins TRBV7-8 to TRBJ2-2, with no clear D. Germline CDR1 and CDR2: SGHVS and FQNEAQ. Trimming removed 1 base at V and 0 bases at J, with 9 bases between. CDR3 length: 16 amino acids. CDR3 in amino acids: CASSLVPRANTGELFF. The CDR3 DNA reads as TGTGCCAGCAGCTTAGTACCGAGAGCGAACACCGGGGAGCTGTTTTTT.